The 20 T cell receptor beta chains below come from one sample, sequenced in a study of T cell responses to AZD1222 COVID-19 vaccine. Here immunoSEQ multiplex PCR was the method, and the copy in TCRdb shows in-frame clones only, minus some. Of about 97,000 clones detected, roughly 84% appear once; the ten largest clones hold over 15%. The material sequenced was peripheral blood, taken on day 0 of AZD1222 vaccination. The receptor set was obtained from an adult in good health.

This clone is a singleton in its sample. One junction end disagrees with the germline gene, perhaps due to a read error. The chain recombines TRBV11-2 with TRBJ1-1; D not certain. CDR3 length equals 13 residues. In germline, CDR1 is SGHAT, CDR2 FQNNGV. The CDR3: CASSLEQSTEAFF. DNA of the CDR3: TGTGCCAGCAGCCTAGAACAGAGTACTGAAGCTTTCTTT.

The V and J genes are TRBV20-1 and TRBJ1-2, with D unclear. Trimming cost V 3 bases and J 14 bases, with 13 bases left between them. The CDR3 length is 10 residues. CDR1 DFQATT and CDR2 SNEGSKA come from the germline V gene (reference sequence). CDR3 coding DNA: TGCAGTGCTAGGCCCGAGTTGTGGACCTTC. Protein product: CSARPELWTF.

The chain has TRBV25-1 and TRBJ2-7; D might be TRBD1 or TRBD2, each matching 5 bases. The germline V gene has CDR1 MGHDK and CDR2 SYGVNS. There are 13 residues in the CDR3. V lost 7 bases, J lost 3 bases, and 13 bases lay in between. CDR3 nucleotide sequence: TGTGCCAGCACCCCGGGGACCTTCTACGAGCAGTACTTC. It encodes CASTPGTFYEQYF.

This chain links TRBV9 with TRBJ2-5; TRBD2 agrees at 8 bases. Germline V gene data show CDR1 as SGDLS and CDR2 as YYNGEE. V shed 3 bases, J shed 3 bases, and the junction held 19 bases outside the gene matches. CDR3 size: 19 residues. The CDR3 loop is CASSAVAGSALESKETQYF. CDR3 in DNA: TGTGCCAGCAGCGCTGTAGCGGGAAGCGCCTTAGAATCTAAAGAGACCCAGTACTTC.

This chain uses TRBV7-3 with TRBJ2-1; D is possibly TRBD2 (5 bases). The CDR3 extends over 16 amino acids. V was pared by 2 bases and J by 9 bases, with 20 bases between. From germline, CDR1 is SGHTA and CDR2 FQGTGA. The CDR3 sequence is CASSLGGPSSGSEQFF. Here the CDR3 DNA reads TGTGCCAGCAGCTTAGGTGGCCCCTCCTCGGGGAGTGAGCAGTTCTTC. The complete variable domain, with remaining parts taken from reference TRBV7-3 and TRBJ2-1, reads GAGVSQTPSNKVTEKGKYVELRCDPISGHTALYWYRQSLGQGPEFLIYFQGTGAADDSGLPNDRFFAVRPEGSVSTLKIQRTERGDSAVYLCASSLGGPSSGSEQFFGPGTRLTVL.

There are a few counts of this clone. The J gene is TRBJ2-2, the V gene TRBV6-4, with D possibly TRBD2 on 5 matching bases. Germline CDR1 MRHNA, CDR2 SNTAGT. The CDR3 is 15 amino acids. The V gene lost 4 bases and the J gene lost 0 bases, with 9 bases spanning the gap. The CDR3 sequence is CASSADYSNTGELFF. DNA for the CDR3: TGTGCCAGCAGTGCCGACTACTCGAACACCGGGGAGCTGTTTTTT.

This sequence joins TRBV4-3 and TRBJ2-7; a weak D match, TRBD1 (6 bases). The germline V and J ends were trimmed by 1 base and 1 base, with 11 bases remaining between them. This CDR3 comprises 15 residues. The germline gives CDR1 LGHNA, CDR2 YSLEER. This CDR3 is CASSQAGTLSYEQYF. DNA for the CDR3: TGCGCCAGCAGCCAAGCCGGGACATTATCCTACGAGCAGTACTTC.

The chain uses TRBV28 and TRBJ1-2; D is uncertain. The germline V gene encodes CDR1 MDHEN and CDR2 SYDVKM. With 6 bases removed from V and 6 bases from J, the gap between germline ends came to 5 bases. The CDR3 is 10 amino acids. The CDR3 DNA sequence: TGTGCCAGCAGCCAAAATGGCTACACCTTC. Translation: CASSQNGYTF.

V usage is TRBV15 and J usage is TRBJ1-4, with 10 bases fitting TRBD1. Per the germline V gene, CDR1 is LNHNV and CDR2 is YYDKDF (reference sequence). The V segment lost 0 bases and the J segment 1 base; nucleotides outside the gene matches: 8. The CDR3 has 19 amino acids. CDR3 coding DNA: TGTGCCACCAGCAGAGATCGGGGACAGGGGTTGCGAACTAATGAAAAACTGTTTTTT. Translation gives CATSRDRGQGLRTNEKLFF.

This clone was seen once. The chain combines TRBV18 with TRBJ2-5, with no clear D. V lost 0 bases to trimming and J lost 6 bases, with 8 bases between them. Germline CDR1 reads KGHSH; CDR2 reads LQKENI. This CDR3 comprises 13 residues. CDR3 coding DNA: TGTGCCAGCTCACCACCGGTCACGCAGACCCAGTACTTC. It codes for CASSPPVTQTQYF.

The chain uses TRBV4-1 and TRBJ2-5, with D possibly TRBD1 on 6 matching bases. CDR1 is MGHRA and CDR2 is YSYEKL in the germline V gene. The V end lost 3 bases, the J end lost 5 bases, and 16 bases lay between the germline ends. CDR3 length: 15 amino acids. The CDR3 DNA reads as TGCGCCAGCAGCCACGGGATGGGGGCTGGGGAGACCCAGTACTTC. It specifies CASSHGMGAGETQYF.

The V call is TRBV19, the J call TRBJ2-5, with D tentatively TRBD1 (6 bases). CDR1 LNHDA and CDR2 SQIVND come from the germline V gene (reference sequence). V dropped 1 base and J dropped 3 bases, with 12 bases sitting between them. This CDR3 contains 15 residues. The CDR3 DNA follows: TGTGCCAGTAGTATAGCTCCCAGGACAGAAGAGACCCAGTACTTC. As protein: CASSIAPRTEETQYF.

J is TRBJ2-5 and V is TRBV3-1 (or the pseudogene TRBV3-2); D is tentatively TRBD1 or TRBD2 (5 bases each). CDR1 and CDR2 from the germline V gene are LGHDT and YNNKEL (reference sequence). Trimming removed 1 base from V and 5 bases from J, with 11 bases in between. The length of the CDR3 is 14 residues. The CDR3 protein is CASSQGGTRETQYF. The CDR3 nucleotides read TGTGCCAGCAGCCAAGGGGGGACGAGGGAGACCCAGTACTTC.

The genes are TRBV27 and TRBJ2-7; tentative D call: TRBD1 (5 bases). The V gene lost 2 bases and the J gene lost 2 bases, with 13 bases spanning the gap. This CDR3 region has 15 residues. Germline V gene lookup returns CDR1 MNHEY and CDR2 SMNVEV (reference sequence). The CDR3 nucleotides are TGTGCCAGCAGTTTAGGACACGGCCGCACCTACGAGCAGTACGTC. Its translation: CASSLGHGRTYEQYV.

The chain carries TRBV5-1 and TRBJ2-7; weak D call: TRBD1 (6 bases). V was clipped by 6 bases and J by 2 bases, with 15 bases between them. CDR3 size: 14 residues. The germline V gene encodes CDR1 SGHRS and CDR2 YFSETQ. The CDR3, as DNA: TGCGCCAGCAAGGGACAAGTATCAGCCTACGAGCAGTACTTC. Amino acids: CASKGQVSAYEQYF. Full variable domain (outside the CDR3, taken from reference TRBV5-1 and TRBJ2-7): KAGVTQTPRYLIKTRGQQVTLSCSPISGHRSVSWYQQTPGQGLQFLFEYFSETQRNKGNFPGRFSGRQFSNSRSEMNVSTLELGDSALYLCASKGQVSAYEQYFGPGTRLTVT.

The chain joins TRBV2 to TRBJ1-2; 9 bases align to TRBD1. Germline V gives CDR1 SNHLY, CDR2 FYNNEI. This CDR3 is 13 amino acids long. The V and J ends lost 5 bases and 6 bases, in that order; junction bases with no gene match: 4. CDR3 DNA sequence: TGTGCCAGCAGTCTCCGACAGGGGGATGGCTACACCTTC. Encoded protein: CASSLRQGDGYTF.

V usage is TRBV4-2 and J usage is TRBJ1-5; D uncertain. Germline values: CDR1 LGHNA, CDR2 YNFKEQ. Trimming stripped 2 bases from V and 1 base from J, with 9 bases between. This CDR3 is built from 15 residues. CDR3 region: CASSQTSASNQPQHF. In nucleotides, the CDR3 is TGTGCCAGCAGCCAAACCTCGGCCAGCAATCAGCCCCAGCATTTT.

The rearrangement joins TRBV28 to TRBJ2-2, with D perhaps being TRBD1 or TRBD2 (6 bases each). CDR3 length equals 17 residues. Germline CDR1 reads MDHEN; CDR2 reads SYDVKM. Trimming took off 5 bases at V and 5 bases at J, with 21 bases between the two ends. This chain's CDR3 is CASSGPMGGALTGELFF. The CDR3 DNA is TGTGCCAGCAGTGGCCCCATGGGGGGCGCCTTAACCGGGGAGCTGTTTTTT.

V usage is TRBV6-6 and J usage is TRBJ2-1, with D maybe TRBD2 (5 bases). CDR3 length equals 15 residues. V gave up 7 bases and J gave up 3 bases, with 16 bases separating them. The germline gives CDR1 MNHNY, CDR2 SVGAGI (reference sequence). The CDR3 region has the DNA TGTGCCAGCACCAAAGAGGGCGGCAGCTACAATGAGCAGTTCTTC. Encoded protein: CASTKEGGSYNEQFF.

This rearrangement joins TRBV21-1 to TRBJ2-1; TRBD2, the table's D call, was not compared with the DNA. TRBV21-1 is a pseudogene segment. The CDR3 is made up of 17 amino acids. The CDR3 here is CASSRGTRSITYNEQFF. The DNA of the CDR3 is TGTGCCAGCAGCAGGGGGACTAGGTCGATTACCTACAATGAGCAGTTCTTC.